This T cell receptor beta chain is drawn from a study of blood T cells in healthy people across ages. Germline CDR1 and CDR2: SGHRS and YFSETQ. With termini counted, the CDR3 has 16 amino acids. On this clonotype itself: Because the CDR3 is missing its conserved closing phenylalanine or tryptophan, this is likely a read error. No DNA is shown, since the ends of the CDR3 on it are uncertain; the CDR3 is the one TCRdb lists.

The authors ran a second PCR of about 6 to 11 cycles using a sample-barcoded 5' primer and a J-beta primer mix. TCRdb itself ran the 5' RACE reads through MiXCR, one entry per CDR3 protein. The top ten hold 15% to 19% of the sample, which has about 640,000 distinct CDR3 sequences, approximately 30% seen once. This clonotype originated in a woman aged 80 or over in good health. This chain joins TRBV5-1 and TRBJ2-7; the table's D gene call, TRBD1, was not cross checked with the DNA. Sequencing was performed on blood. The CDR3 sequence is CASSLDGARGKNIRYS.